The entry below describes one T cell receptor (beta chain). The antigen is undetermined. The CDR3 length is 15 residues. V lost 0 bases to trimming and J lost 2 bases, with 10 bases between them. Germline assignment: CDR1 SGHAT and CDR2 FQNNGV. Treatment meaning: roughly 19 received Ad26.COV2.S at low or high dose, single or two shots; roughly 5 received placebo; per-sample allocation not given. Sampling was performed 63 days after the first vaccine or placebo injection. This sample was included in a study of Ad26.COV2.S vaccination and SARS-CoV-2 variants. Study at large: The Ad26.COV2.S arm of the COV1001 trial was where the donor was placed.

Findings of the study overall: Total T cell responses were possibly underestimated by TCR breadth and depth analyses. Spike-specific TCR breadth was greater after Ad26.COV2.S than placebo.

Here immunoSEQ multiplex PCR was the method, and the copy in TCRdb shows in-frame clones only, minus some. The data hold approximately 250,000 clones, with approximately 88% observed a single time. The rearrangement joins TRBV11-2 to TRBJ2-5; D is possibly TRBD1 (6 bases). The clonotype originates from a person aged 18 to 65 who received the Ad26.COV2.S COVID-19 vaccine or a placebo. This specimen was peripheral blood, taken in a trial of Ad26.COV2.S vaccine versus placebo. The CDR3, as DNA: TGTGCCAGCAGCTTAGACCCAGGGGTGCAAGAGACCCAGTACTTC. Protein product: CASSLDPGVQETQYF.